The 15 T cell receptor beta chains listed next were all sequenced from one sample in a study of EBV T-cell therapy then PD-1 blockade in nasopharyngeal carcinoma. Treatment defined: AdE1-LMPpoly-expanded autologous EBV-specific T-cell therapy followed by anti-PD-1 nivolumab. What these receptors recognize is not known. Sequencing used immunoSEQ multiplex PCR; TCRdb keeps in-frame clones, though not all of them. The sample contains about 22,000 clones, approximately 80% of which appear only once. This specimen was CD8+ T cells from blood, taken at day -245 from a patient whose treatment included autologous EBV-specific T cells and nivolumab. Receptors were obtained from a man in his forties with nasopharyngeal carcinoma.

The rearrangement joins TRBV12-3 or TRBV12-4 to TRBJ1-4; D remains unclear. Trimming cost V 6 bases and J 8 bases, with 10 bases left between them. The CDR3 extends over 12 amino acids. CDR3 protein: CASSNSPEKLFF. In DNA, the CDR3 is TGTGCCAGCAGCAACTCCCCAGAAAAACTGTTTTTT.

Regarding this clone: Distinct nucleotide sequences in the sample also encode this CDR3. The chain is built from TRBV7-2 and TRBJ2-7; 15 bases match TRBD2. This CDR3 has 16 residues. Germline trimming cut 2 bases from V and 3 bases from J; bases unmatched to any gene: 2. CDR1 is SGHTA and CDR2 is FQGNSA in the germline V gene. The CDR3 DNA follows: TGTGCCAGCAGCTTATTGGGACTAGCGGGGGGCTACGAGCAGTACTTC. Translation gives CASSLLGLAGGYEQYF.

The CDR3, as DNA: TGTGCCAGCACCCCCGGGACAGGGGACTATGGCTACACCTTC. Translating gives CASTPGTGDYGYTF. This chain links TRBV28 with TRBJ1-2, with TRBD1 matching over 10 bases. Germline V gene lookup returns CDR1 MDHEN and CDR2 SYDVKM. The length of the CDR3 is 14 residues. Trimming took 7 bases from V and 3 from J; bases not matched to a gene: 5.

This chain links TRBV4-3 with TRBJ2-1; D may match TRBD1 or TRBD2 (5 bases each). From germline, CDR1 is LGHNA and CDR2 YSLEER. The CDR3 covers 16 residues. V was shortened by 0 bases and J by 2 bases, with 11 bases between the two germline ends. CDR3 sequence (DNA): TGCGCCAGCAGCCAAGAGGGGGAACAGGCCTACAATGAGCAGTTCTTC. Its protein is CASSQEGEQAYNEQFF.

This clone was observed a handful of times. The chain joins TRBV25-1 to TRBJ1-3; D is possibly TRBD1 (6 bases). The CDR3 totals 14 residues. The germline V gene encodes CDR1 MGHDK and CDR2 SYGVNS. The V gene lost 6 bases and the J gene lost 2 bases, with 11 bases spanning the gap. The CDR3 nucleotides are TGTGCCAGCAGATCCGACAGGCCTGGAAACACCATATATTTT. As protein: CASRSDRPGNTIYF.

The V and J genes are TRBV4-2 and TRBJ1-2; D uncertain. In germline, CDR1 is LGHNA, CDR2 YNFKEQ. V was clipped by 0 bases and J by 5 bases, with 10 bases between them. This CDR3 is built from 14 residues. The CDR3 loop reads CASSQDASLYGYTF. The CDR3 region has the DNA TGTGCCAGCAGCCAAGACGCCAGCTTATATGGCTACACCTTC.

The chain is built from TRBV9 and TRBJ2-1; 8 nucleotides line up with TRBD2. V trimming: 3 bases; J trimming: 6 bases; junction bases outside the gene matches: 8. Germline V gene sequence: CDR1 SGDLS, CDR2 YYNGEE. CDR3 length equals 15 residues. The CDR3, as DNA: TGTGCCAGCAGCGCCGGTAGCGGGGTAGGCAATGAGCAGTTCTTC. It codes for CASSAGSGVGNEQFF. The full variable domain, with the rest looked up from reference TRBV9 and TRBJ2-1, is DSGVTQTPKHLITATGQRVTLRCSPRSGDLSVYWYQQSLDQGLQFLIQYYNGEERAKGNILERFSAQQFPDLHSELNLSSLELGDSALYFCASSAGSGVGNEQFFGPGTRLTVL.

This chain joins TRBV3-1 (or the pseudogene TRBV3-2) and TRBJ2-5, with D possibly TRBD1 on 6 matching bases. There are 16 residues in the CDR3. The V and J ends lost 1 base and 1 base respectively, with 13 bases between them. Germline V gene lookup returns CDR1 LGHDT and CDR2 YNNKEL (reference sequence). The CDR3 protein is CASSQGSQGPQETQYF. CDR3 DNA: TGTGCCAGCAGCCAAGGGTCCCAGGGGCCCCAAGAGACCCAGTACTTC.

V and J are TRBV6-2 or TRBV6-3 and TRBJ2-6; no clear D gene. The ends were cut back, 5 bases at V and 1 base at J, with 9 bases in the middle. CDR3 length: 15 residues. Germline V gene sequence: CDR1 MNHEY, CDR2 SVGEGT. The CDR3 DNA reads TGTGCCAGCAGTCTGGTCGATTCTGGGGCCAACGTCCTGACTTTC. Its translation: CASSLVDSGANVLTF.

This clone was detected only once. The gene calls are TRBV10-3 and TRBJ2-5, with D maybe TRBD1 (6 bases). V dropped 3 bases and J dropped 2 bases, with 13 bases sitting between them. The CDR3 runs to 15 residues. Germline CDR1 and CDR2: ENHRY and SYGVKD. The CDR3 sequence is CAISDFVRGQETQYF. DNA of the CDR3: TGTGCCATCAGTGATTTTGTTAGGGGGCAAGAGACCCAGTACTTC.

V gene TRBV9 combines with J gene TRBJ1-4, with TRBD1 identical over 7 bases. V lost 4 bases and J lost 8; bases outside the gene matches: 5. This CDR3 is built from 13 residues. CDR1 is SGDLS, CDR2 YYNGEE, per germline. DNA for the CDR3: TGTGCCAGCAGCCAAAGGGACAGAGAAAAACTGTTTTTT. It translates to CASSQRDREKLFF.

V usage is TRBV19 and J usage is TRBJ2-2, with D perhaps TRBD2 (6 bases). With 5 bases removed from V and 1 base from J, the gap between germline ends came to 11 bases. Germline lookup yields CDR1 LNHDA and CDR2 SQIVND (reference sequence). The CDR3 covers 15 residues. The CDR3 nucleotides read TGTGCCAGTAGTCCCGGGGGAGGGAACACCGGGGAGCTGTTTTTT. Protein product: CASSPGGGNTGELFF.

This rearrangement joins TRBV7-2 to TRBJ1-4, with D possibly TRBD1 on 5 matching bases. Germline assignment: CDR1 SGHTA and CDR2 FQGNSA. V shed 6 bases and J shed 0 bases, with 17 bases lying between them. This CDR3 is built from 17 residues. Here the CDR3 DNA reads TGTGCCAGCAGTCCACACCCGGGGCAGACAACTAATGAAAAACTGTTTTTT. Its translation: CASSPHPGQTTNEKLFF.

This chain connects TRBV7-3 to TRBJ1-5; no clear D. CDR1 and CDR2 from the germline V gene are SGHTA and FQGTGA. Trimming took off 8 bases at V and 2 bases at J, with 10 bases between the two ends. The CDR3 loop spans 13 amino acids. The CDR3 loop reads CASSGGGNQPQHF. CDR3 sequence (DNA): TGTGCCAGCTCCGGCGGGGGCAATCAGCCCCAGCATTTT.

The V call is TRBV5-4, the J call TRBJ2-5; D may correspond to TRBD1 or TRBD2 (6 bases each). The CDR3 runs 13 residues. Germline CDR1 is SGHNT and CDR2 is YYREEE (reference sequence). V was trimmed by 10 bases and J by 6 bases, leaving 19 bases between them. Here the CDR3 reads CAGSEGGRKTQYF. DNA of the CDR3: TGTGCCGGGTCTGAGGGGGGACGGAAGACCCAGTACTTC.